This T cell receptor beta chain derives from a study of PD-1 blockade in mismatch repair-deficient tumors. General study points: Tumor-resident clones, often undetectable pretreatment in blood, expanded then contracted after pembrolizumab.

Points on this clone: The antigen is not known.

The V gene lost 7 bases and the J gene lost 5 bases, with 9 bases spanning the gap. Germline V lookup: CDR1 MDHEN, CDR2 SYDVKM. This CDR3 has 11 residues. Profiling relied on immunoSEQ multiplex PCR, and the TCRdb table lists in-frame clones only, not all of them. The table has tens of thousands of clones, over 75% seen once. The V and J genes are TRBV28 and TRBJ2-7, with D unclear. This specimen was peripheral blood, taken 12 weeks after starting pembrolizumab. The clonotype comes from an adult with mismatch repair-deficient cancer. The CDR3 reads CASTNANEQYF. DNA for the CDR3: TGTGCCAGCACCAACGCTAACGAGCAGTACTTC.